Listed below are T cell receptor beta chains from one sample, sequenced in a study of blood T cell repertoires in COVID-19. The protocol was immunoSEQ multiplex PCR, while the TCRdb copy is restricted to in-frame clones and leaves out a portion. The sample has roughly 260,000 clones, 80% to 95% seen once; the top ten hold approximately 2.5%. Sequencing used peripheral blood. These receptors originate from a person under 30 with COVID-19, enrolled during active disease. CDR3s include the opening cysteine and the closing phenylalanine or tryptophan. Fields, in order: J gene, clone size, V gene, D gene, CDR3 protein, CDR3 DNA. D genes are given only for firm matches. Rows may omit the clone size; those that give it use once, few, many or a size class.

j_gene: TRBJ1-1; abundance: few; v_gene: TRBV7-2; d_gene: .; CDR3aa: CASSFGQMNTEAFF; CDR3nt: TGTGCCAGCAGCTTCGGACAGATGAACACTGAAGCTTTCTTT
j_gene: TRBJ2-1; abundance: once; v_gene: TRBV9; d_gene: TRBD2; CDR3aa: CASSVVIAGSYNEQFF; CDR3nt: TGTGCCAGCAGCGTAGTAATAGCGGGCTCCTACAATGAGCAGTTCTTC
j_gene: TRBJ2-3; abundance: .; v_gene: TRBV7-8; d_gene: TRBD1; CDR3aa: CASTQTGQNTDTQYF; CDR3nt: TGTGCCAGCACGCAGACGGGACAGAACACAGATACGCAGTATTTT
j_gene: TRBJ2-5; abundance: .; v_gene: TRBV28; d_gene: .; CDR3aa: CAIGPGQRGAQYF; CDR3nt: TGTGCCATCGGACCCGGACAGCGTGGGGCCCAGTACTTC
j_gene: TRBJ1-6; abundance: .; v_gene: TRBV7-2; d_gene: .; CDR3aa: CASSSGGPLHF; CDR3nt: TGTGCCAGCAGCTCGGGAGGACCCCTCCACTTT
j_gene: TRBJ2-1; abundance: .; v_gene: TRBV7-6; d_gene: TRBD2; CDR3aa: CASSLAVAGVRNEQFF; CDR3nt: TGTGCCAGCAGCTTAGCGGTAGCGGGAGTTCGGAATGAGCAGTTCTTC
j_gene: TRBJ2-5; abundance: few; v_gene: TRBV10-3; d_gene: TRBD2; CDR3aa: CAISPTSGQETQYF; CDR3nt: TGTGCCATCAGTCCGACTAGCGGTCAAGAGACCCAGTACTTC
j_gene: TRBJ1-1; abundance: .; v_gene: TRBV15; d_gene: .; CDR3aa: CATSRSGARDTEAFF; CDR3nt: TGTGCCACCAGCAGATCGGGTGCCCGGGACACTGAAGCTTTCTTT
j_gene: TRBJ2-1; abundance: .; v_gene: TRBV2; d_gene: TRBD2; CDR3aa: CASARLTSGGNEQFF; CDR3nt: TGTGCCAGCGCCCGGCTAACTAGCGGGGGCAATGAGCAGTTCTTC
j_gene: TRBJ2-7; abundance: .; v_gene: TRBV11-2; d_gene: TRBD1; CDR3aa: CASSLRDRGYEQYF; CDR3nt: TGTGCCAGCAGCCTCCGGGACAGGGGCTACGAGCAGTACTTC
j_gene: TRBJ2-7; abundance: .; v_gene: TRBV2; d_gene: TRBD2; CDR3aa: CASSPVAGAYEQYF; CDR3nt: TGTGCCAGCAGTCCGGTAGCGGGAGCCTACGAGCAGTACTTC
j_gene: TRBJ2-4; abundance: .; v_gene: TRBV7-9; d_gene: TRBD2; CDR3aa: CASTLIAGVKNIQYF; CDR3nt: TGTGCCAGCACCCTTATAGCGGGCGTCAAAAACATTCAGTACTTC
j_gene: TRBJ2-7; abundance: .; v_gene: TRBV14; d_gene: .; CDR3aa: CASSQVTWEQYF; CDR3nt: TGTGCCAGCAGCCAAGTAACTTGGGAGCAGTACTTC
j_gene: TRBJ2-2; abundance: .; v_gene: TRBV19; d_gene: .; CDR3aa: CASSISSLTGELFF; CDR3nt: TGTGCCAGTAGTATTAGCTCCTTGACCGGGGAGCTGTTTTTT
j_gene: TRBJ2-7; abundance: .; v_gene: TRBV30; d_gene: TRBD1; CDR3aa: CAWHSGQGSYEQYF; CDR3nt: TGTGCCTGGCACTCGGGACAGGGTTCCTACGAGCAGTACTTC